These 21 T cell receptor beta chains were all obtained from the same sample, sequenced in a study of post-analysis software for immune sequencing data. For these TCRs, the target antigens are not known. Study results and limitations: About 5 TRBV segments were more frequent in patients than controls; TRBV5-6, TRBV5-1 and TRBV20-1 belonged to this group.

Libraries were made from TCR beta cDNA, and they carried unique molecular identifiers. TCRdb re-analysed the PCR reads in MiXCR, keeping a single row per CDR3 protein. This sample has about 820,000 distinct CDR3 sequences, with roughly 50% found just once. Sequences were obtained from blood. The source is a girl aged 10-17 years with multiple sclerosis.

This chain links TRBV21-1 with TRBJ1-2; TRBD1, the table's D call, lacks a check against the DNA. TRBV21-1 is a pseudogene locus. The CDR3 is made up of 12 amino acids. Written as DNA, the CDR3 is TGTGGAAGCCAGGGAACTAACTATGGCTACACCTTC. The encoded protein is CGSQGTNYGYTF.

This clonotype was seen more than once but under ten times. DNA of the CDR3: TGTGCCAGCAGTTACTCTGGGACAGGAATCCCGTACTTC. Protein sequence: CASSYSGTGIPYF. The chain links TRBV6-6 to TRBJ2-4, with 8 bases matching TRBD1. Germline V gene data show CDR1 as MNHNY and CDR2 as SVGAGI (reference sequence). The CDR3 consists of 13 residues. V lost 0 bases, J lost 15 bases, and 7 bases stayed unmatched.

The V and J genes are TRBV5-1 and TRBJ2-2, with D unresolved. V dropped 1 base and J dropped 2 bases, with 15 bases sitting between them. This CDR3 is built from 17 residues. CDR1 is SGHRS and CDR2 is YFSETQ in the germline V gene. The CDR3: CASSLRVRTDNTGELFF. CDR3 DNA: TGCGCCAGCAGCTTGAGGGTTCGGACGGATAACACCGGGGAGCTGTTTTTT.

V and J are TRBV7-8 and TRBJ2-1; TRBD2 aligns across 10 bases. Germline V gene sequence: CDR1 SGHVS, CDR2 FQNEAQ. This CDR3 is 14 amino acids long. Trimming at V came to 5 bases and at J to 9 bases, leaving 7 bases not matched to a gene. The CDR3 DNA follows: TGTGCCAGCAGCCCAACCCTAGCGGGGGCTGAGCAGTTCTTC. Protein sequence: CASSPTLAGAEQFF. Full variable domain (remainder filled in from reference TRBV7-8 and TRBJ2-1): GAGVSQSPRYKVAKRGQDVALRCDPISGHVSLFWYQQALGQGPEFLTYFQNEAQLDKSGLPSDRFFAERPEGSVSTLKIQRTQQEDSAVYLCASSPTLAGAEQFFGPGTRLTVL.

J is TRBJ2-3 and V is TRBV4-1; 8 bases match TRBD2. This CDR3 comprises 15 residues. The trim removed 2 bases at V and 4 bases at J, leaving 5 bases unmatched. Germline V CDR1 and CDR2: MGHRA, YSYEKL. The CDR3 spells CASSQYSGRADTQYF. Written as DNA, the CDR3 is TGCGCCAGCAGCCAATACAGCGGGAGAGCAGATACGCAGTATTTT.

The V and J genes are TRBV4-1 and TRBJ2-7, with D possibly matching TRBD2 (5 bases). Germline V gene sequence: CDR1 MGHRA, CDR2 YSYEKL. V dropped 0 bases and J dropped 5 bases, with 20 bases sitting between them. The CDR3 is 17 amino acids. The DNA for the CDR3 is TGCGCCAGCAGCCAAGATACTCCCGGGCAGGTCGGGAACGAGCAGTACTTC. Translation: CASSQDTPGQVGNEQYF.

The chain joins TRBV27 to TRBJ2-3, with D possibly being TRBD1 (5 bases). Germline CDR1 is MNHEY and CDR2 is SMNVEV (reference sequence). The CDR3 runs to 16 residues. V was shortened by 3 bases and J by 1 base, with 14 bases between the two germline ends. The CDR3 sequence: CASSFIAGLRTDTQYF. CDR3 nucleotide sequence: TGTGCCAGCAGTTTTATAGCAGGGTTGCGCACAGATACGCAGTATTTT.

This clonotype has a handful of counts. The V call is TRBV20-1, the J call TRBJ2-4, with D maybe TRBD1 (5 bases). Germline V gene sequence: CDR1 DFQATT, CDR2 SNEGSKA (reference sequence). The length of the CDR3 is 15 residues. V dropped 5 bases and J dropped 6 bases, with 20 bases sitting between them. The CDR3 coding sequence is TGCAGTGCTGACCAGAATGTAGGCCAGGGAAACATTCAGTACTTC. Translated, it gives CSADQNVGQGNIQYF.

CDR3 residues: CASSRPPGGLAGRYNEQFF. The CDR3 DNA follows: TGTGCCAGCAGTCGCCCCCCCGGGGGGTTAGCGGGACGATACAATGAGCAGTTCTTC. This chain links TRBV27 with TRBJ2-1; 8 bases fit TRBD2. The CDR3 contains 19 residues. V lost 5 bases and J lost 4; bases outside the gene matches: 19. Germline V gene data show CDR1 as MNHEY and CDR2 as SMNVEV (reference sequence).

The chain joins TRBV25-1 to TRBJ2-3; 7 bases map to TRBD2. Germline lookup yields CDR1 MGHDK and CDR2 SYGVNS. The junction had 6 bases not matched to a gene; V was cut back by 3 bases and J by 3 bases. CDR3 size: 15 residues. The CDR3: CASSDMTRETDTQYF. CDR3 sequence (DNA): TGTGCCAGCAGTGATATGACGCGGGAGACAGATACGCAGTATTTT.

The chain has TRBV7-9 and TRBJ2-6; TRBD1 aligns across 9 bases. The CDR3 totals 18 residues. The germline gives CDR1 SEHNR, CDR2 FQNEAQ (reference sequence). The trim removed 5 bases at V and 2 bases at J, leaving 10 bases unmatched. CDR3 nucleotide sequence: TGTGCCAGCAGCAATTCCGGGACAGGGCTCGCTGGGGCCAACGTCCTGACTTTC. Translating it yields CASSNSGTGLAGANVLTF.

The chain uses TRBV20-1 and TRBJ1-2, with D tentatively TRBD1 (6 bases). V gave up 5 bases and J gave up 4 bases, with 17 bases separating them. The germline V gene encodes CDR1 DFQATT and CDR2 SNEGSKA (reference sequence). The CDR3 has 14 residues. Here the CDR3 DNA reads TGCAGTGCTGGAAGCTTACAGGGACCCTATGGCTACACCTTC. It encodes CSAGSLQGPYGYTF.

This clonotype appeared once. The chain couples TRBV4-1 to TRBJ2-3; D remains ambiguous. Germline V lookup: CDR1 MGHRA, CDR2 YSYEKL. V was clipped by 1 base and J by 4 bases, with 6 bases between them. This CDR3 has 13 residues. This chain's CDR3 is CASSQVIADTQYF. The CDR3 bases are TGCGCCAGCAGCCAAGTGATCGCAGATACGCAGTATTTT.

The genes are TRBV3-1 and TRBJ2-3; D not resolved. The V end was cut by 2 bases, the J end by 7 bases, with 13 bases between. CDR3 length equals 14 residues. Germline-derived CDR1 and CDR2 are LGHDT and YNNKEL (reference sequence). The CDR3 DNA sequence: TGTGCCAGCAGCCAACCGGGTCGACTCAATACGCAGTATTTT. Its translation: CASSQPGRLNTQYF.

The rearrangement links TRBV29-1 to TRBJ1-2; 10 nucleotides agree with TRBD1. Unmatched junction bases numbered 6, after V lost 7 bases and J lost 4 bases. The germline CDR1 and CDR2 sequences are SQVTM and ANQGSEA. This CDR3 spans 13 amino acids. The CDR3 reads CSATDRGLYGYTF. The CDR3 DNA reads TGCAGCGCCACCGACAGGGGGCTCTATGGCTACACCTTC. Based on the CDR3 plus reference TRBV29-1 and TRBJ1-2, the full variable domain is SAVISQKPSRDICQRGTSLTIQCQVDSQVTMMFWYRQQPGQSLTLIATANQGSEATYESGFVIDKFPISRPNLTFSTLTVSNMSPEDSSIYLCSATDRGLYGYTFGSGTRLTVV.

This chain uses TRBV29-1 with TRBJ2-1; D not certain. The CDR3 spans 12 residues. The germline V gene encodes CDR1 SQVTM and CDR2 ANQGSEA. Trimming left V 1 base short and J 4 bases short, with 5 bases between. CDR3 region: CSVEGRYNEQFF. The CDR3 nucleotides read TGCAGCGTTGAAGGCAGGTACAATGAGCAGTTCTTC.

This clonotype has just a few counts. V gene TRBV27 combines with J gene TRBJ2-1; 13 nucleotides line up with TRBD2. V lost 10 bases and J lost 9; bases outside the gene matches: 9. Germline-derived CDR1 and CDR2 are MNHEY and SMNVEV (reference sequence). This CDR3 has 14 residues. CDR3 nucleotides: TGTGCCAACCCCCGGACTAGCGGGGGACCTGAGCAGTTCTTC. Its translation: CANPRTSGGPEQFF.

This rearrangement joins TRBV7-6 to TRBJ2-7; a possible D gene is TRBD2 (5 bases). The CDR3 is made up of 16 amino acids. V lost 3 bases to trimming and J lost 4 bases, with 19 bases between them. Germline V gene lookup returns CDR1 SGHVS and CDR2 FNYEAQ. The CDR3 region is CASSLNKSGSRYEQYF. As DNA, the CDR3 is TGTGCCAGCAGCTTGAACAAATCGGGATCTCGGTACGAGCAGTACTTC.

This clonotype appeared a few times. The chain employs TRBV20-1 and TRBJ1-2; TRBD1 matches 7 bases. The CDR3 length is 15 residues. Per the germline V gene, CDR1 is DFQATT and CDR2 is SNEGSKA (reference sequence). Trimming removed 2 bases from V and 3 bases from J; junction bases left unmatched: 9. CDR3 sequence reads: CSARMRGQVDYGYTF. In DNA form, the CDR3 reads TGCAGTGCTAGAATGAGGGGGCAGGTTGACTATGGCTACACCTTC.

For the CDR3, the DNA is TGTGCCAGCAGTTACTCAGGGAGCAATCAGCCCCAGCATTTT. Protein: CASSYSGSNQPQHF. J is TRBJ1-5 and V is TRBV6-5; D is unclear. Trimming removed 0 bases at V and 1 base at J, with 4 bases between. The CDR3 is made up of 14 amino acids. CDR1 is MNHEY, CDR2 SVGAGI, per germline.

This clonotype turned up a few times. This sequence joins TRBV4-1 and TRBJ2-6; 7 bases fit TRBD2. Per germline, CDR1 MGHRA and CDR2 YSYEKL. The V gene end was trimmed by 0 bases and the J gene end by 0 bases; junction bases not matched to a gene: 2. The CDR3 runs to 17 residues. The CDR3 reads CASSQDWGGSGANVLTF. In DNA form, the CDR3 reads TGCGCCAGCAGCCAAGATTGGGGGGGCTCTGGGGCCAACGTCCTGACTTTC.